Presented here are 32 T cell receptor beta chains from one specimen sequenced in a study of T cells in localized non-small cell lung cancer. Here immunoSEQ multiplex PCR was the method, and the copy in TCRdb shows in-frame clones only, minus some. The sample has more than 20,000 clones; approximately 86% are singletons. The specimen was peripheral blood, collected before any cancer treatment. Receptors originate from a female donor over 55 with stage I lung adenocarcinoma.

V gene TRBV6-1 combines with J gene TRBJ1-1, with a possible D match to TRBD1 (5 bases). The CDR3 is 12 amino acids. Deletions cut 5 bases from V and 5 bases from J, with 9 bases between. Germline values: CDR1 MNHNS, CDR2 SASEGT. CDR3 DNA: TGTGCCAGCAGTATGGGGGGTACTGAAGCTTTCTTT. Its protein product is CASSMGGTEAFF.

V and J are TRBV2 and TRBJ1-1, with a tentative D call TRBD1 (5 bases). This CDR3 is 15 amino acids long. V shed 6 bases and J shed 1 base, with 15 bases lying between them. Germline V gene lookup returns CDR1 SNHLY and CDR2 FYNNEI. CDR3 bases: TGTGCCAGCAGGGGGCCCGGACTGGGGAACACTGAAGCTTTCTTT. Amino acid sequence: CASRGPGLGNTEAFF.

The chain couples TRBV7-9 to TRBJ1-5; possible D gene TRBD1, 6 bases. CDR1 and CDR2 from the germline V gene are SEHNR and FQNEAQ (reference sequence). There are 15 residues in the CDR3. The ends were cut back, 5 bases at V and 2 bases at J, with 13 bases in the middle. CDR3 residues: CASSSQGYGNQPQHF. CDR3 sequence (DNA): TGTGCCAGCAGCAGTCAGGGGTATGGCAATCAGCCCCAGCATTTT.

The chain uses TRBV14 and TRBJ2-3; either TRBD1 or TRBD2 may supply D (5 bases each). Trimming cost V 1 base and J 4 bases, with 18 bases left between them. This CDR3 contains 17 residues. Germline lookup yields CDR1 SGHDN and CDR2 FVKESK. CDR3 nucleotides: TGTGCCAGCAGCCAAGGGGCGTCAGGGATCGGGGCAGATACGCAGTATTTT. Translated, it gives CASSQGASGIGADTQYF. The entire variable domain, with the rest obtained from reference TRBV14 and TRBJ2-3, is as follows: EAGVTQFPSHSVIEKGQTVTLRCDPISGHDNLYWYRRVMGKEIKFLLHFVKESKQDESGMPNNRFLAERTGGTYSTLKVQPAELEDSGVYFCASSQGASGIGADTQYFGPGTRLTVL.

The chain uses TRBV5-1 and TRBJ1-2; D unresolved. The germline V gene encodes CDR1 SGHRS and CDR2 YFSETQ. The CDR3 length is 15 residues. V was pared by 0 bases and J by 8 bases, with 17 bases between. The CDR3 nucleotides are TGCGCCAGCAGCTTGGAAGCCGTATCAGTTAGCGGCTACACCTTC. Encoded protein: CASSLEAVSVSGYTF.

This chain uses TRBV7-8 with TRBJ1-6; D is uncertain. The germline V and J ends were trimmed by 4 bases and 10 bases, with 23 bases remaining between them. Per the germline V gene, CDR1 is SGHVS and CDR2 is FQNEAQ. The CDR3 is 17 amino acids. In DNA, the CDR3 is TGTGCCAGCAGCTCCAGTAGCGGGAGCACGTTTGAATCACCCCTCCACTTT. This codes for CASSSSSGSTFESPLHF. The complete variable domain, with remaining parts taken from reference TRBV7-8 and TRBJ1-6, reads GAGVSQSPRYKVAKRGQDVALRCDPISGHVSLFWYQQALGQGPEFLTYFQNEAQLDKSGLPSDRFFAERPEGSVSTLKIQRTQQEDSAVYLCASSSSSGSTFESPLHFGNGTRLTVT.

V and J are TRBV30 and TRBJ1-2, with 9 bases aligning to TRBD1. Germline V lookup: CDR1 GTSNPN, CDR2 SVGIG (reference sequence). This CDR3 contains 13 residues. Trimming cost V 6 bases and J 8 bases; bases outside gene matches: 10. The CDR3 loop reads CACDGQGLGGYTF. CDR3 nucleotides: TGTGCCTGTGACGGACAGGGGTTAGGGGGCTACACCTTC.

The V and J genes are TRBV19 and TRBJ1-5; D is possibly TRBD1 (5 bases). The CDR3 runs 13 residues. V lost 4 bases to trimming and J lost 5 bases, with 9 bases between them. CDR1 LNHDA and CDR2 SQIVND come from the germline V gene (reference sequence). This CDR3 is CASSTQGHQPQHF. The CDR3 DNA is TGTGCCAGTAGTACGCAGGGTCATCAGCCCCAGCATTTT. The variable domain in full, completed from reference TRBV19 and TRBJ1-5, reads DGGITQSPKYLFRKEGQNVTLSCEQNLNHDAMYWYRQDPGQGLRLIYYSQIVNDFQKGDIAEGYSVSREKKESFPLTVTSAQKNPTAFYLCASSTQGHQPQHFGDGTRLSIL.

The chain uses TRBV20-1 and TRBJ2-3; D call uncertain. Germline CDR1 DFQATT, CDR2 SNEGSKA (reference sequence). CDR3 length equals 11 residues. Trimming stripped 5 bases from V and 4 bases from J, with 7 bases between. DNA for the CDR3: TGCAGTGCTCCAGAGGCAGATACGCAGTATTTT. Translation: CSAPEADTQYF.

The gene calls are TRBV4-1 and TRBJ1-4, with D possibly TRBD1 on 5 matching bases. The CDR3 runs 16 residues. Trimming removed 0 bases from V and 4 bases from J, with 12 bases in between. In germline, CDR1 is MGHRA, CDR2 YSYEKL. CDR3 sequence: CASSQEPQGLNEKLFF. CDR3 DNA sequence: TGCGCCAGCAGCCAAGAGCCCCAGGGCCTTAATGAAAAACTGTTTTTT.

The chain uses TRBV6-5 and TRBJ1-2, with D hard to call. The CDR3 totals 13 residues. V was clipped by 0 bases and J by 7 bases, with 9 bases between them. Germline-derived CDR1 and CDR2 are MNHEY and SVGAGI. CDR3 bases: TGTGCCAGCAGTTACTCTCCTCGGAGTGGCTACACCTTC. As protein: CASSYSPRSGYTF.

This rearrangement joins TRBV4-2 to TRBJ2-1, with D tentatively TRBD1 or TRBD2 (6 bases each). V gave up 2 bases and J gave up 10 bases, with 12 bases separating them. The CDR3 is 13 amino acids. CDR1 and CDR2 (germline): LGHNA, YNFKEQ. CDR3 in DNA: TGTGCCAGCAGCCAATACACAGGGAGGGAGCAGTTCTTC. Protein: CASSQYTGREQFF.

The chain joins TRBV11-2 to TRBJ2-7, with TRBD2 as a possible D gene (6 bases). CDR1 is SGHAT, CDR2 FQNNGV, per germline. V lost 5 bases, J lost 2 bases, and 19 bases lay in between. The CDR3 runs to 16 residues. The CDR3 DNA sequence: TGTGCCAGCAGCCAACCGGGGTCACTAGCCCCCTACGAGCAGTACTTC. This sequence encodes CASSQPGSLAPYEQYF.

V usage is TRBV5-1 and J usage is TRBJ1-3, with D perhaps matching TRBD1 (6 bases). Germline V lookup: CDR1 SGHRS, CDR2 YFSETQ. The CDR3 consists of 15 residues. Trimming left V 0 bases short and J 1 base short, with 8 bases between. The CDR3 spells CASSLDRASGNTIYF. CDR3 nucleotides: TGCGCCAGCAGCTTGGACAGGGCTTCTGGAAACACCATATATTTT.

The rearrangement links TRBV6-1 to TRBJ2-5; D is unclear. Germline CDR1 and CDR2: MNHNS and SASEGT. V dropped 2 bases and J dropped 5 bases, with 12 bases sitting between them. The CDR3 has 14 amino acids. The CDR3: CASSEMTLGETQYF. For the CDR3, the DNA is TGTGCCAGCAGTGAAATGACCCTCGGGGAGACCCAGTACTTC.

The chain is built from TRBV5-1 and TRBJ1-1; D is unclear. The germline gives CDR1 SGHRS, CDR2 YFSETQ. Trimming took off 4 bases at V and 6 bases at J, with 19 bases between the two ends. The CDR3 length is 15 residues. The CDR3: CASSLGTGGGSEAFF. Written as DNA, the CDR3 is TGCGCCAGCAGCCTGGGCACGGGCGGCGGGTCTGAAGCTTTCTTT.

CDR3 coding DNA: TGTGCCAGCAGCTTGGTGATCCAGGGTGGTGAAAAACTGTTTTTT. Translating it yields CASSLVIQGGEKLFF. V is TRBV7-9 and J is TRBJ1-4; possibly TRBD1 for D (5 bases). Per germline, CDR1 SEHNR and CDR2 FQNEAQ (reference sequence). This CDR3 comprises 15 residues. Trimming took 3 bases from V and 7 from J, leaving 15 bases between them.

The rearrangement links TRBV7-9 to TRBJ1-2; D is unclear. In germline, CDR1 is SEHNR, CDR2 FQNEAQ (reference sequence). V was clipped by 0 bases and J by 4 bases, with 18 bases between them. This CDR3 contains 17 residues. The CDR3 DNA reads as TGTGCCAGCAGCTTAGCTCTCGGCAGCGGGTCTTTCTATGGCTACACCTTC. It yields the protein CASSLALGSGSFYGYTF.

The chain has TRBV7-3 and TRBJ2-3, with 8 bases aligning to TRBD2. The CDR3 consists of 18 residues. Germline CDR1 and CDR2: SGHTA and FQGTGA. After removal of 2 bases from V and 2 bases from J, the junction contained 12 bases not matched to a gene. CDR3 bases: TGTGCCAGCAGCTTAGGCGGGAGGCCATCTGCTAACACAGATACGCAGTATTTT. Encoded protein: CASSLGGRPSANTDTQYF.

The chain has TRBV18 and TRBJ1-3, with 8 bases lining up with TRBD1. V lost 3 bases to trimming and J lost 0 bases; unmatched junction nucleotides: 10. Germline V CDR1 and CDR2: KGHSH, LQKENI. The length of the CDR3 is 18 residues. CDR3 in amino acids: CASSPMSGQGGSGNTIYF. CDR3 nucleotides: TGTGCCAGCTCACCTATGAGTGGACAGGGCGGCTCTGGAAACACCATATATTTT.

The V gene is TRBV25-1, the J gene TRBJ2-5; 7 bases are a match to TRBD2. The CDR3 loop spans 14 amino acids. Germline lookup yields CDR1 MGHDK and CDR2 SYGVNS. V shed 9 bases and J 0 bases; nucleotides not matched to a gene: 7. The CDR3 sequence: CASDGGGNQETQYF. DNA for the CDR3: TGTGCCAGTGATGGCGGGGGTAACCAAGAGACCCAGTACTTC.

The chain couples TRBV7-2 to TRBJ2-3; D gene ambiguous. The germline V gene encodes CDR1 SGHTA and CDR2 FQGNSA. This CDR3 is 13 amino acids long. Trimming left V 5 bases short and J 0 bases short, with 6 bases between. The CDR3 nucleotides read TGTGCCAGCAGCCTTCCTAGCACAGATACGCAGTATTTT. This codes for CASSLPSTDTQYF. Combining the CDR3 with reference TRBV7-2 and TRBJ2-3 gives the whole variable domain GAGVSQSPSNKVTEKGKDVELRCDPISGHTALYWYRQSLGQGLEFLIYFQGNSAPDKSGLPSDRFSAERTGGSVSTLTIQRTQQEDSAVYLCASSLPSTDTQYFGPGTRLTVL.

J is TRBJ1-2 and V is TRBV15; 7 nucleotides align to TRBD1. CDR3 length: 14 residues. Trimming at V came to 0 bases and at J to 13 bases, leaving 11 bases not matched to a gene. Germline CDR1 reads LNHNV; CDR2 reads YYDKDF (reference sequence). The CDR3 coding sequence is TGTGCCACCAGCAGAGAAGGACAGGAAGGGCTAGGCACCTTC. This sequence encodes CATSREGQEGLGTF. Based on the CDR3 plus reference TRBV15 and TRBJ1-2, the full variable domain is DAMVIQNPRYQVTQFGKPVTLSCSQTLNHNVMYWYQQKSSQAPKLLFHYYDKDFNNEADTPDNFQSRRPNTSFCFLDIRSPGLGDTAMYLCATSREGQEGLGTFGSGTRLTVV.

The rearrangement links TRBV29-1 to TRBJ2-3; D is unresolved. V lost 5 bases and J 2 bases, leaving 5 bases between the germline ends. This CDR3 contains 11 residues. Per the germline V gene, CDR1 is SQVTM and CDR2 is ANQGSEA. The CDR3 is CSVQYTDTQYF. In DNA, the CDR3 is TGCAGCGTTCAGTACACAGATACGCAGTATTTT.

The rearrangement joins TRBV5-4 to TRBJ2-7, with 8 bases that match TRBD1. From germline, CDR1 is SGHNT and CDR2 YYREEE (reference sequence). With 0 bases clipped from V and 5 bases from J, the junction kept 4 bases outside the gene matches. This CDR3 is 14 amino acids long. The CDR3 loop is CASSLGQGSNEQYF. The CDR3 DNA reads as TGTGCCAGCAGCTTGGGACAGGGGTCCAACGAGCAGTACTTC.

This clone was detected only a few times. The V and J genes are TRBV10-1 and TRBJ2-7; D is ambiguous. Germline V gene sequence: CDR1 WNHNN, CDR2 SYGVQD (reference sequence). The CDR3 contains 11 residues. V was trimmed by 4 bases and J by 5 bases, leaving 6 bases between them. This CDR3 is CASSARDEQYF. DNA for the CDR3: TGCGCCAGCAGTGCCCGTGACGAGCAGTACTTC.

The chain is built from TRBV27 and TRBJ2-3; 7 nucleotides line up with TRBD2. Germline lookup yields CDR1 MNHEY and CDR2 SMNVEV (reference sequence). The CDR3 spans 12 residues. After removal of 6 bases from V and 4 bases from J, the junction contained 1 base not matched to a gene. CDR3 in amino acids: CASSAGADTQYF. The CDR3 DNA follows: TGTGCCAGCAGCGCGGGGGCAGATACGCAGTATTTT.

The CDR3, as DNA: TGTGCCAGCAGTTTATCGTGGGGAAACATCTATGGCTACACCTTC. It is translated as CASSLSWGNIYGYTF. The chain uses TRBV27 and TRBJ1-2, with D unresolved. Per the germline V gene, CDR1 is MNHEY and CDR2 is SMNVEV (reference sequence). The CDR3 spans 15 residues. Trimming shortened V by 0 bases and J by 4 bases, and 12 bases separated the two germline ends.

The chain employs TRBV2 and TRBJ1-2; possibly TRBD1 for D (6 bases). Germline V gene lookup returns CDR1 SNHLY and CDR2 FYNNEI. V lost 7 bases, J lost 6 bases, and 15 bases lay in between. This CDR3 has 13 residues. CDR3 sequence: CASKEGRGDGYTF. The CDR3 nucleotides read TGTGCCAGCAAAGAGGGCAGGGGAGATGGCTACACCTTC.

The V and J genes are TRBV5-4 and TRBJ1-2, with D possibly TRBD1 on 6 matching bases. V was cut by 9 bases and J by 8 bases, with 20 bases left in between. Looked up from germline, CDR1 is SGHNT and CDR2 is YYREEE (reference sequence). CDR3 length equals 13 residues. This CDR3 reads CATTIQGIGGYTF. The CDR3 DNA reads TGTGCCACTACTATACAGGGAATTGGAGGCTACACCTTC. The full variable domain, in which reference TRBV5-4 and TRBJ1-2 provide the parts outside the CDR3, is ETGVTQSPTHLIKTRGQQVTLRCSSQSGHNTVSWYQQALGQGPQFIFQYYREEENGRGNFPPRFSGLQFPNYSSELNVNALELDDSALYLCATTIQGIGGYTFGSGTRLTVV.

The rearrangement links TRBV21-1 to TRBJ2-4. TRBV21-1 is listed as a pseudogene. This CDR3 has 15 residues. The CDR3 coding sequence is TGTGCCAGCAGCAAAGGTCAGAGATGTAAAAACATTCAGTACTTC. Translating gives CASSKGQRCKNIQYF.

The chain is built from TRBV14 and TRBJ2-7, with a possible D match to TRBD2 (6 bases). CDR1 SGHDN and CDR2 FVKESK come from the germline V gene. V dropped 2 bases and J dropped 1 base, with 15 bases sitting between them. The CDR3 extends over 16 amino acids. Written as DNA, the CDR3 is TGTGCCAGCAGCCAACGATCTAGCGCCCGATCCTACGAGCAGTACTTC. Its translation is CASSQRSSARSYEQYF.